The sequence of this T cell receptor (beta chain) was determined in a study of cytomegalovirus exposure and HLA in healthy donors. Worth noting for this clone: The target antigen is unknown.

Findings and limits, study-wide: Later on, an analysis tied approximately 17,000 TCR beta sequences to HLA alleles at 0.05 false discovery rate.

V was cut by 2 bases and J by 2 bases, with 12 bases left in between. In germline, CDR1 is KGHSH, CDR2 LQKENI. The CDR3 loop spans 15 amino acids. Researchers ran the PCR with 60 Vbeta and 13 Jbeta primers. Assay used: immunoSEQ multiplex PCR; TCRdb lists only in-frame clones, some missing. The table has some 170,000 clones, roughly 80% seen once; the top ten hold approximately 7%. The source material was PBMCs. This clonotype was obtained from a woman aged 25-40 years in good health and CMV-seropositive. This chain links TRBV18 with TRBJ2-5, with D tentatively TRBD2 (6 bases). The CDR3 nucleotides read TGTGCCAGCTCACCAGGAGGGGCAGGTCAAGAGACCCAGTACTTC. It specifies CASSPGGAGQETQYF.